The 31 T cell receptor beta chains presented below share a single source sample, sequenced in a study of long-term antiretroviral therapy in people with HIV. Samples were assayed with immunoSEQ v3.0 at survey level. Profiling relied on immunoSEQ multiplex PCR, and the TCRdb table lists in-frame clones only, not all of them. This table has around 25,000 clones, about four fifths appearing once. Sequenced material: unsorted PBMCs, taken 1.1 years before starting antiretroviral therapy. Source of these receptors: a young woman with HIV.

V is TRBV10-2 and J is TRBJ2-2, with 9 bases aligning to TRBD1. Germline V gene sequence: CDR1 WSHSY, CDR2 SAAADI. The ends lost 10 bases at V and 11 bases at J; junction bases unmatched: 11. The CDR3 totals 13 residues. The CDR3 DNA sequence: TGCGCCACACGCAGGGGGACAGGGAGTGAGCTGTTTTTT. Amino acids: CATRRGTGSELFF.

The chain has TRBV10-1 and TRBJ2-3; 11 bases agree with TRBD1. After removal of 4 bases from V and 2 bases from J, the junction contained 2 bases not matched to a gene. Germline values: CDR1 WNHNN, CDR2 SYGVQD (reference sequence). This CDR3 has 15 residues. CDR3 coding DNA: TGCGCCAGCAGTGGGGACAGGGGGTACACAGATACGCAGTATTTT. Residues: CASSGDRGYTDTQYF.

V gene TRBV4-1 combines with J gene TRBJ1-5; D gene ambiguous. Between the trimmed V and J ends, which lost 1 base and 2 bases, there was a span of 6 bases. The CDR3 contains 14 residues. Germline CDR1 is MGHRA and CDR2 is YSYEKL. This chain's CDR3 is CASSQVTGNQPQHF. CDR3 bases: TGCGCCAGCAGCCAAGTCACAGGCAATCAGCCCCAGCATTTT.

V usage is TRBV11-2 and J usage is TRBJ2-7, with 11 positions matching TRBD2. This CDR3 contains 17 residues. Germline CDR1 SGHAT, CDR2 FQNNGV. The ends lost 1 base at V and 0 bases at J; junction bases unmatched: 5. The CDR3 here is CASSLAQLAGASYEQYV. CDR3 DNA: TGTGCCAGCAGCTTAGCCCAACTAGCGGGGGCCTCCTACGAGCAGTACGTC.

The chain is built from TRBV19 and TRBJ2-1; 9 bases align to TRBD1. The CDR3 runs 11 residues. Germline-derived CDR1 and CDR2 are LNHDA and SQIVND (reference sequence). Losses at the gene ends were 4 bases for V and 16 bases for J; bases not matched to a gene: 5. CDR3: CASSTRDRVFF. The CDR3, as DNA: TGTGCCAGTAGTACACGGGACAGGGTCTTCTTC.

This sequence joins TRBV6-1 and TRBJ1-1, with unresolved D. V lost 0 bases and J 7 bases, leaving 9 bases between the germline ends. The CDR3 covers 13 residues. Germline assignment: CDR1 MNHNS and CDR2 SASEGT. The CDR3 bases are TGTGCCAGCAGTGAAGCTTGGGGATTTGAAGCTTTCTTT. It specifies CASSEAWGFEAFF.

The V and J genes are TRBV6-5 and TRBJ2-3, with 10 bases identical to TRBD2. The CDR3 sequence is 15 residues long. The V and J ends lost 6 bases and 2 bases, in that order; junction bases with no gene match: 5. The germline V gene has CDR1 MNHEY and CDR2 SVGAGI. For the CDR3, the DNA is TGTGCCAGCAGAGCACTAGCGGGGTACACAGATACGCAGTATTTT. The encoded protein is CASRALAGYTDTQYF.

CDR3 residues: CSASQGGTEAFF. The CDR3 region has the DNA TGCAGCGCCTCACAGGGAGGCACTGAAGCTTTCTTT. This rearrangement joins TRBV29-1 to TRBJ1-1; TRBD1 might be the D (6 bases). The CDR3 runs 12 residues. The V and J ends lost 7 bases and 4 bases respectively, with 13 bases between them. The germline CDR1 and CDR2 sequences are SQVTM and ANQGSEA.

V gene TRBV6-6 combines with J gene TRBJ1-4; D is uncertain. Germline CDR1 MNHNY, CDR2 SVGAGI (reference sequence). The CDR3 is made up of 13 amino acids. V lost 5 bases and J 4 bases, leaving 8 bases between the germline ends. The DNA of the CDR3 is TGTGCCAGCAGTGGGTGGGTTAATGAAAAACTGTTTTTT. This encodes CASSGWVNEKLFF.

V is TRBV6-5 and J is TRBJ1-2; D is uncertain. Germline V gene data show CDR1 as MNHEY and CDR2 as SVGAGI. V was trimmed by 2 bases and J by 8 bases, leaving 9 bases between them. The CDR3 totals 12 residues. This CDR3 is CASSYGGSGYTF. The CDR3 coding sequence is TGTGCCAGCAGTTACGGAGGGAGCGGCTACACCTTC.

CDR3 bases: TGTGCCAGCAGTCCACGAGGCGGCTACGAGCAGTACGTC. It yields the protein CASSPRGGYEQYV. The chain joins TRBV27 to TRBJ2-7; D not certain. Germline V CDR1 and CDR2: MNHEY, SMNVEV (reference sequence). Trimming removed 5 bases from V and 3 bases from J, with 11 bases in between. The CDR3 consists of 13 residues.

The chain couples TRBV6-6 to TRBJ1-4; no firm D call. V was shortened by 3 bases and J by 7 bases, with 15 bases between the two germline ends. The CDR3 is made up of 15 amino acids. Germline CDR1 reads MNHNY; CDR2 reads SVGAGI (reference sequence). In nucleotides, the CDR3 is TGTGCCAGCAGTTATGATGGACCCGGGTCTGAAAAACTGTTTTTT. Its translation is CASSYDGPGSEKLFF.

This clone has only a few counts. This chain connects TRBV30 to TRBJ1-1; possibly TRBD1 for D (6 bases). This CDR3 is 14 amino acids long. CDR1 is GTSNPN, CDR2 SVGIG, per germline (reference sequence). V lost 0 bases to trimming and J lost 1 base, with 9 bases between them. The CDR3 nucleotides read TGTGCCTGGAGTGTTAGGGGGAGGAACACTGAAGCTTTCTTT. Translated: CAWSVRGRNTEAFF.

The chain uses TRBV18 and TRBJ1-1, with D uncertain. Germline CDR1 is KGHSH and CDR2 is LQKENI. The CDR3 has 13 residues. Trimming stripped 4 bases from V and 0 bases from J, with 6 bases between. CDR3 DNA: TGTGCCAGCTCACGGACCATGAACACTGAAGCTTTCTTT. Its translation: CASSRTMNTEAFF. The complete variable domain, with remaining parts taken from reference TRBV18 and TRBJ1-1, reads NAGVMQNPRHLVRRRGQEARLRCSPMKGHSHVYWYRQLPEEGLKFMVYLQKENIIDESGMPKERFSAEFPKEGPSILRIQQVVRGDSAAYFCASSRTMNTEAFFGQGTRLTVV.

V and J are TRBV12-5 and TRBJ2-7; 7 nucleotides match TRBD2. The CDR3 sequence is 14 residues long. The trim removed 6 bases at V and 3 bases at J, leaving 8 bases unmatched. CDR1 is LGHNT, CDR2 FRNRAP, per germline. The CDR3 coding sequence is TGTGCTAGTGGGACTAGCTTTGGGGTCTACGAGCAGTACGTC. It yields the protein CASGTSFGVYEQYV.

This chain links TRBV19 with TRBJ1-5; TRBD1 aligns across 8 bases. J gave up 0 bases and V 2 bases, and 3 bases lay outside the gene matches. CDR1 and CDR2 from the germline V gene are LNHDA and SQIVND (reference sequence). The CDR3 has 16 amino acids. The chain's CDR3 is CASSISRGHSNQPQHF. The DNA for the CDR3 is TGTGCCAGTAGTATATCCAGGGGGCATAGCAATCAGCCCCAGCATTTT.

This chain uses TRBV19 with TRBJ2-4; maybe TRBD2 (7 bases). The CDR3 is made up of 15 amino acids. The V end was cut by 7 bases, the J end by 0 bases, with 13 bases between. Germline V lookup: CDR1 LNHDA, CDR2 SQIVND (reference sequence). As DNA, the CDR3 is TGTGCCAGTACCTCCGGGGGGCTAGCCAAAAACATTCAGTACTTC. It encodes CASTSGGLAKNIQYF.

This chain links TRBV6-1 with TRBJ2-7; 7 bases align to TRBD1. Germline V gene sequence: CDR1 MNHNS, CDR2 SASEGT. The CDR3 covers 15 residues. V lost 2 bases and J lost 5; bases outside the gene matches: 9. The DNA for the CDR3 is TGTGCCAGCAGTGAAAGAACAATTACAGGGGACGAGCAGTACTTC. This codes for CASSERTITGDEQYF.

The chain combines TRBV25-1 with TRBJ2-3; D gene unclear. CDR1 and CDR2 (germline): MGHDK, SYGVNS. With 4 bases removed from V and 0 bases from J, the gap between germline ends came to 5 bases. The CDR3 length is 13 residues. The CDR3 loop is CASSAPSTDTQYF. Here the CDR3 DNA reads TGTGCCAGCAGTGCCCCTAGCACAGATACGCAGTATTTT. Full variable domain (remainder filled in from reference TRBV25-1 and TRBJ2-3): EADIYQTPRYLVIGTGKKITLECSQTMGHDKMYWYQQDPGMELHLIHYSYGVNSTEKGDLSSESTVSRIRTEHFPLTLESARPSHTSQYLCASSAPSTDTQYFGPGTRLTVL.

The chain uses TRBV7-2 and TRBJ2-2; 8 positions agree with TRBD2. The CDR3 sequence is 15 residues long. Germline CDR1 and CDR2: SGHTA and FQGNSA. The V and J ends lost 6 bases and 6 bases, in that order; junction bases with no gene match: 9. CDR3 loop: CASRTGGAIPGELFF. The CDR3 nucleotides are TGTGCCAGCAGAACCGGGGGGGCCATTCCCGGGGAGCTGTTTTTT.

The J gene is TRBJ1-3, the V gene TRBV5-5; D gene uncertain. The CDR3 length is 11 residues. The V end lost 3 bases, the J end lost 2 bases, and 0 bases lay between the germline ends. Germline V gives CDR1 SGHKS, CDR2 YYEKEE (reference sequence). CDR3 protein: CASSSGNTIYF. CDR3 nucleotide sequence: TGTGCCAGCAGCTCTGGAAACACCATATATTTT.

The V and J genes are TRBV29-1 and TRBJ1-3; tentative D call: TRBD1 (6 bases). V was shortened by 7 bases and J by 2 bases, with 15 bases between the two germline ends. CDR3 length equals 14 residues. Per the germline V gene, CDR1 is SQVTM and CDR2 is ANQGSEA. CDR3 loop: CSAGDNSAGNTIYF. The CDR3, as DNA: TGCAGCGCCGGGGACAATTCTGCTGGAAACACCATATATTTT.

The DNA of the CDR3 is TGTGCCAGCAGTGACGGGGTAACTTCCTACAATGAGCAGTTCTTC. As protein: CASSDGVTSYNEQFF. This chain connects TRBV2 to TRBJ2-1, with D perhaps TRBD2 (5 bases). Germline CDR1 SNHLY, CDR2 FYNNEI. The length of the CDR3 is 15 residues. The ends were cut back, 3 bases at V and 1 base at J, with 10 bases in the middle.

CDR3 amino acids: CASGFRTDTQYF. CDR3 nucleotide sequence: TGTGCCAGTGGGTTCAGAACAGATACGCAGTATTTT. The chain uses TRBV6-5 and TRBJ2-3, with unresolved D. The length of the CDR3 is 12 residues. Germline-derived CDR1 and CDR2 are MNHEY and SVGAGI. V gave up 9 bases and J gave up 3 bases, with 10 bases separating them.

The chain has TRBV6-7 and TRBJ2-3; weak D call: TRBD1 (8 bases). TRBV6-7 carries the ORF label, with uncertain function. This CDR3 has 14 residues. V was trimmed by 9 bases and J by 0 bases, leaving 13 bases between them. The CDR3 DNA follows: TGTGCCAGGAACAGGGGGGGTAGCACAGATACGCAGTATTTT. Translating it yields CARNRGGSTDTQYF.

This clone was seen only a few times. The chain combines TRBV29-1 with TRBJ2-5; D gene uncertain. The CDR3 is 12 residues long. The ends were cut back, 3 bases at V and 0 bases at J, with 5 bases in the middle. Germline V gives CDR1 SQVTM, CDR2 ANQGSEA. Written as DNA, the CDR3 is TGCAGCGTTGAGAGACACCAAGAGACCCAGTACTTC. Its translation: CSVERHQETQYF.

J is TRBJ2-3 and V is TRBV7-3, with TRBD2 matching 8 bases. With V trimmed by 5 bases and J by 4 bases, 8 bases remained unmatched. The length of the CDR3 is 15 residues. CDR1 and CDR2 from the germline V gene are SGHTA and FQGTGA. This CDR3 is CASSPRGRGADTQYF. The DNA of the CDR3 is TGTGCCAGCAGCCCGAGAGGGCGGGGGGCAGATACGCAGTATTTT.

J is TRBJ2-3 and V is TRBV9; D perhaps matches TRBD2 (5 bases). Germline V CDR1 and CDR2: SGDLS, YYNGEE. The CDR3 length is 13 residues. Trimming cost V 5 bases and J 5 bases, with 12 bases left between them. The CDR3 bases are TGTGCCAGCAGTACCGGGAACAGAGATACGCAGTATTTT. This gives the protein CASSTGNRDTQYF. Complete variable domain (other parts from reference TRBV9 and TRBJ2-3): DSGVTQTPKHLITATGQRVTLRCSPRSGDLSVYWYQQSLDQGLQFLIQYYNGEERAKGNILERFSAQQFPDLHSELNLSSLELGDSALYFCASSTGNRDTQYFGPGTRLTVL.

J is TRBJ1-4 and V is TRBV5-5, with 8 bases identical to TRBD1. CDR1 is SGHKS, CDR2 YYEKEE, per germline (reference sequence). The CDR3 is made up of 16 amino acids. Trimming removed 4 bases from V and 4 bases from J; junction bases left unmatched: 9. CDR3 sequence (DNA): TGTGCCAGCAGCAGTCGGACAGGGCCCTATAATGAAAAACTGTTTTTT. It translates to CASSSRTGPYNEKLFF. Complete variable domain (other parts from reference TRBV5-5 and TRBJ1-4): DAGVTQSPTHLIKTRGQQVTLRCSPISGHKSVSWYQQVLGQGPQFIFQYYEKEERGRGNFPDRFSARQFPNYSSELNVNALLLGDSALYLCASSSRTGPYNEKLFFGSGTQLSVL.

J is TRBJ2-5 and V is TRBV5-6; the match to TRBD1 covers 9 bases. The germline gives CDR1 SGHDT, CDR2 YYEEEE. The junction had 17 bases not matched to a gene; V was cut back by 4 bases and J by 4 bases. CDR3 length: 18 residues. The CDR3 sequence: CASSQQYGRDRELETQYF. For the CDR3, the DNA is TGTGCCAGCAGCCAGCAGTATGGGCGGGACAGGGAATTAGAGACCCAGTACTTC.

This clone was observed once. The rearrangement uses TRBV30 and TRBJ2-5; TRBD2 might be the D (8 bases). CDR3 length: 17 amino acids. The germline CDR1 and CDR2 sequences are GTSNPN and SVGIG (reference sequence). V lost 2 bases to trimming and J lost 4 bases, with 23 bases between them. The CDR3 coding sequence is TGTGCCTGGAGTTTCCCCCCGGGGGGGGCAGGGGGAGAGACCCAGTACTTC. Amino acid sequence: CAWSFPPGGAGGETQYF.